The text below deals with one T cell receptor beta chain. Its antigen is unidentified. The sample originates from a study of metastatic and nonmetastatic thyroid tumors. On the study more broadly: It was across blood and tumor or nodule tissue from malignant and benign thyroid patients that repertoires were compared. Findings and limits, study-wide: Benign nodules were reported to have significantly lower TCR beta diversity than malignant thyroid tumors, in blood and tumor.

Thyroid surgery had not been preceded by any treatment in any patient. Methods used by the authors: A classifier for distant metastasis in papillary thyroid cancer was constructed using CDR3 differences observed across clinicopathological groups. Using MiXCR, TCRdb re-called clones from the PCR reads. For this entry, the V and J calls and clone size follow TCRdb and not the study's own pipeline. Altogether 35,000 to 50,000 clones are present, roughly a sixth being singletons, with the ten largest covering approximately 9.9%. The origin of this receptor is a female donor with papillary thyroid cancer or a benign thyroid nodule (not recorded which). Some clones in this sample may be carry-over from other donors' samples. The source material was tumor tissue.

The CDR3 here is CASRNSGRGYRYIQYF. CDR3 in DNA: TGTGCCAGTAGGAATAGCGGGAGGGGATATAGATACATTCAGTACTTC. This chain uses TRBV19 with TRBJ2-4; 11 bases match TRBD2. Germline assignment: CDR1 LNHDA and CDR2 SQIVND (reference sequence). With V trimmed by 6 bases and J by 8 bases, 12 bases remained unmatched. The CDR3 has 16 residues. Complete variable domain (other parts from reference TRBV19 and TRBJ2-4): DGGITQSPKYLFRKEGQNVTLSCEQNLNHDAMYWYRQDPGQGLRLIYYSQIVNDFQKGDIAEGYSVSREKKESFPLTVTSAQKNPTAFYLCASRNSGRGYRYIQYFGAGTRLSVL.